These T cell receptor beta chains were read from a single sample in a study of beta chain features in type 1 diabetes. Assay: immunoSEQ multiplex PCR; the TCRdb copy retains only in-frame clones and omits some. The data hold nearly 700,000 clones, with roughly an eighth observed a single time. Sequencing input: naive CD4+ T cells from blood. The receptor source for this set is a man aged 18 to 30 with type 1 diabetes. CDR3s include the opening cysteine and the closing phenylalanine or tryptophan. D genes are given only for firm matches. Not all rows give a size; the values are once, few, many and, for expanded clones, a class.

DNA,CDR3,V,size,D,J
TGTGCCGCAAACGGGGGTTGGACCTACAATGAGCAGTTCTTC,CAANGGWTYNEQFF,TRBV30,.,.,TRBJ2-1
TGTGCCGGCCAGGTAACCCCCTACGAGCAGTACTTC,CAGQVTPYEQYF,TRBV7-8,.,.,TRBJ2-7
TGTGCCAGCAGCCCGGGACTAGCGTACTACAATGAGCAGTTCTTC,CASSPGLAYYNEQFF,TRBV14,.,TRBD2,TRBJ2-1
TGTGCCTGGAGTCCGGGACAGGGAGGGACCGGGGAGCTGTTTTTT,CAWSPGQGGTGELFF,TRBV30,.,TRBD1,TRBJ2-2
TGTGCCAGCAGCTTAGGGACAGAAAACAATCAGCCCCAGCATTTT,CASSLGTENNQPQHF,TRBV7-9,.,.,TRBJ1-5
TGTGCCAGCAGGGGACAGACCTACGAGCAGTACTTC,CASRGQTYEQYF,TRBV14,.,TRBD1,TRBJ2-7
TGTGCCAGCAGTGGTACAGGGGGTGCCCCATCTGAAGCTTTCTTT,CASSGTGGAPSEAFF,TRBV25-1,few,TRBD1,TRBJ1-1
TGTGCCTGGAGTGTACGGAGAGGGGCGGGAGCTTTCTTT,CAWSVRRGAGAFF,TRBV30,few,.,TRBJ1-1
TGTGCCATCAGCTCGAGAGAAACCGGGGAGCTGTTTTTT,CAISSRETGELFF,TRBV10-3,few,.,TRBJ2-2
TGCAGCGGGAGGGCTAGGGTTGAGCAGTTCTTC,CSGRARVEQFF,TRBV29-1,few,.,TRBJ2-1
TGCACCAGCAGCCAAGATATCTCTGAGGGAACAGAAACCACCGGGGAGCTGTTTTTT,CTSSQDISEGTETTGELFF,TRBV1,.,.,TRBJ2-2
TGCGCCAGCAGCTTGGTGACGAGCAATGAGCAGTTCTTC,CASSLVTSNEQFF,TRBV5-1,few,.,TRBJ2-1
TGTGCCATCAGACCGGGACAGGGGGGCTACGAGCAGTACTTC,CAIRPGQGGYEQYF,TRBV10-3,few,TRBD1,TRBJ2-7
TGCGCCAGCAGGACCGGGACAGAGAACACTGAAGCTTTCTTT,CASRTGTENTEAFF,TRBV5-1,.,TRBD1,TRBJ1-1
TGTGCCAGCAGACTTTCCACAGGCCTTGCGGGCTACACCTTC,CASRLSTGLAGYTF,TRBV28,few,.,TRBJ1-2
TGCGCCAGCAGCCAACCTACAGGGGCCGTGTGGGGCTACACCTTC,CASSQPTGAVWGYTF,TRBV4-1,.,TRBD1,TRBJ1-2
TGTGCCAGCAGCCGCTCCGGGTCCAGGGGAGATACGCAGTATTTT,CASSRSGSRGDTQYF,TRBV6-5,.,.,TRBJ2-3
TGTGCCAGCAGCCAAAAAGACAGGGCCTACGAGCAGTACTTC,CASSQKDRAYEQYF,TRBV14,.,TRBD1,TRBJ2-7
TGCGCCAGCAGCCAAGAGGGAAGGGCAAGCAATCAGCCCCAGCATTTT,CASSQEGRASNQPQHF,TRBV4-1,few,.,TRBJ1-5
TGTGCCAGCAGTGAAGCGCCGGACCCCTCGTACAATGAGCAGTTCTTC,CASSEAPDPSYNEQFF,TRBV6-1,.,.,TRBJ2-1
TGTGCCAGCAGTCCGGGCTATGGCTACACCTTC,CASSPGYGYTF,TRBV9,few,.,TRBJ1-2
TGTGCCAGCAGTAGGGACGGCTATGGCTACACCTTC,CASSRDGYGYTF,TRBV2,.,.,TRBJ1-2
TGTGCCTGGAGTGTAGGGGTAGCGGGGCTGAGCACAGATACGCAGTATTTT,CAWSVGVAGLSTDTQYF,TRBV30,once,TRBD2,TRBJ2-3
TGTGCCAGCTCACCAACCATACCACCCACTGGAAACACCATATATTTT,CASSPTIPPTGNTIYF,TRBV18,few,.,TRBJ1-3
TGTGCCAGCAGTTTTGATCTGGCTGGGGCCAACGTCCTGACTTTC,CASSFDLAGANVLTF,TRBV27,few,.,TRBJ2-6
TGTGCCAGCTCACCTGATAGCAATCAGCCCCAGCATTTT,CASSPDSNQPQHF,TRBV18,.,.,TRBJ1-5
TGCAGCGTTGCGGGGAGACTACAAGAGACCCAGTACTTC,CSVAGRLQETQYF,TRBV29-1,few,.,TRBJ2-5
TGCGCCAGCAGCTTACAGACAGGGCCCAACTATGGCTACACCTTC,CASSLQTGPNYGYTF,TRBV5-1,.,TRBD1,TRBJ1-2
TGTGCCAGCAGCTTAATGATGAGCACAGATACGCAGTATTTT,CASSLMMSTDTQYF,TRBV11-2,.,.,TRBJ2-3
TGTGCCAGCCTCCCCTCTGGGGCCAACGTCCTGACTTTC,CASLPSGANVLTF,TRBV7-9,.,.,TRBJ2-6
TGCAGTGGTCCGGGACAGGTTGAAGCTTTCTTT,CSGPGQVEAFF,TRBV20-1,.,TRBD1,TRBJ1-1
TGTGCCAGCAGGCGGGGGACAGGGGGCTATAATTCACCCCTCCACTTT,CASRRGTGGYNSPLHF,TRBV25-1,.,TRBD1,TRBJ1-6